This T cell receptor beta chain came from a study of Ad26.COV2.S vaccination and SARS-CoV-2 variants listed by TCRdb under 2021. Looking at the study overall: Donors in the vaccine arm were drawn from COV1001, a multicentre, randomized, double-blind, placebo-controlled phase I-IIa trial testing Ad26.COV2.S in healthy adults. Ad26.COV2.S was given intramuscularly at 5x10^10 or 1x10^11 viral particles, as a single shot or as two shots 56 days apart. TCRbeta repertoire sequencing was used to assess the specificity and breadth of SARS-CoV-2-reactive T cell receptors after Ad26.COV2.S vaccination. The TCR-sequenced set comprised about 32 samples: around 20 Ad26.COV2.S vaccine recipients, 5 placebo recipients and 8 SARS-CoV-2 convalescent individuals. Trial participants were randomized into five groups of five, in which low-dose or high-dose Ad26.COV2.S was given once or twice, or placebo was given on both occasions. Investigators remained blinded to trial group allocation during experiments and outcome assessment.

To note about this clone: Its antigen is still unknown. It has no much larger one-base neighbor in the sample; base qualities were not kept.

Points the paper makes about the study in general: After vaccination, substantial breadth of spike-specific CD8+ and CD4+ T cell responses was reported. Vaccine and placebo recipients had similar non-spike TCR breadth, a finding consistent with the vaccine containing only spike. Spike-specific TCR breadth was higher in Ad26.COV2.S recipients than in placebo recipients (P = 0.0014). The authors noted that the TCR breadth and depth analyses may have underestimated total T cell responses. Comparing responses between vaccine doses or regimens was not something the study was powered to do.

This sample's treatment or condition label indicates: around 19 received Ad26.COV2.S at low or high dose, single or two shots; roughly five received placebo; per-sample allocation not given. Repertoires of vaccine and placebo recipients were sequenced from samples collected on day 63 after the first injection. Between 29 July and 7 August 2020, Cohort 1b enrolled about 27 adults aged 18-55 years at one site in Boston, USA. Ad26.COV2.S consisted of a replication-incompetent adenovirus type 26 vector by which a prefusion-stabilized SARS-CoV-2 spike protein from the original Wuhan strain was expressed. Spanning cysteine to phenylalanine, the CDR3 consists of 15 amino acids. Only the CDR3 region is kept as DNA, spanning 45 bases read in frame from base 1. CDR1 and CDR2 are read off the germline V gene as SGHTA and FQGNSA. V lost 5 bases and J lost 10 bases; the stretch between them is 20 bases long.

The immunoSEQ Assay was used to sequence TCRbeta CDR3 regions. After extraction, genomic DNA underwent amplification by bias-controlled multiplex PCR, followed by high-throughput sequencing. For the original study's pipeline: To quantify the absolute abundance of every unique TCRbeta CDR3 region, sequences were collapsed and filtered. Usable DNA was measured by amplifying reference genes present in all nucleated cells, and TCRbeta template counts were normalized to that usable DNA to estimate T cell fraction. Repertoire TCRs were annotated as SARS-CoV-2-specific when V gene, CDR3 amino acid sequence and J gene were exactly matched to a known reactive TCR set. The reference SARS-CoV-2 TCR set came from MIRA and was filtered for enrichment in COVID-19-positive ImmuneCODE repertoires, removing public or cross-reactive TCRs. Using the MIRA antigens, annotated TCRs were further analysed by specific ORF or by position within an ORF. Depth was the summed frequency of annotated unique rearrangements, while breadth was defined as annotated unique rearrangements over total unique productive rearrangements. Two-sided Wilcoxon rank-sum tests were used to compare TCR breadth between groups. The immuneACCESS repertoire file appears here via TCRdb, limited to in-frame rearrangements. These files lack a portion of the clones; in checked studies, under half of the deficit traces to unresolved V genes, and the cause of the others is not known. V and J calls and clone size follow that table, whereas D and trimming were derived from the DNA. The sample has 350,000 to 400,000 clones on record, roughly nine tenths of them singletons. In total, the top ten clones hold 3.5% of the sample.

Recombination joined TRBV7-2 with TRBJ1-4, and the D gene may be TRBD1, 5 bases matching. Here the sequenced sample was peripheral blood, taken in a trial of Ad26.COV2.S vaccine versus placebo. This receptor was obtained from a person between 18 and 65 years old who received the Ad26.COV2.S COVID-19 vaccine or a placebo. The nucleotide sequence reads as follows: TGTGCCAGCAGCACCTACTCCCTCAACGGGGCAAAACTGTTTTTT. The translation is CASSTYSLNGAKLFF.